One and the same sample provided the 26 T cell receptor beta chains below, sequenced in a study of T cells in Graves' hyperthyroidism and ophthalmopathy. TCR beta CDR3 region amplification was performed from RNA transcripts. TCR CDR3 underwent first-round RT-PCR with the HTBI primer set. TCRdb redid the calling of the multiplex PCR reads with MiXCR, one entry per CDR3 protein. The sample consists of around 500,000 distinct CDR3 sequences, 14% of them appearing once. Material: blood. The receptors were gathered from a woman aged 18 to 35 with Graves' hyperthyroidism.

Many counts were recorded for this clonotype. The chain links TRBV6-1 to TRBJ1-5, with TRBD1 matching over 11 bases. The CDR3 spans 15 residues. With V trimmed by 5 bases and J by 7 bases, 7 bases remained unmatched. In germline, CDR1 is MNHNS, CDR2 SASEGT. CDR3 residues: CASSRGQGARQPQHF. CDR3 sequence (DNA): TGTGCCAGCAGTCGAGGACAGGGGGCTAGACAGCCCCAGCATTTT.

The chain links TRBV6-1 to TRBJ2-1; 12 nucleotides align to TRBD2. Germline trimming cut 5 bases from V and 3 bases from J; bases unmatched to any gene: 5. In germline, CDR1 is MNHNS, CDR2 SASEGT. The CDR3 sequence is 16 residues long. CDR3 in amino acids: CASSTQTSGSYNEQFF. As DNA, the CDR3 is TGTGCCAGCAGTACCCAGACTAGCGGGAGCTACAATGAGCAGTTCTTC.

With regard to this clonotype: A single base separates this from a much larger clone, so it may be a read error. V usage is TRBV27 and J usage is TRBJ2-2, with 11 bases lining up with TRBD2. CDR3 length: 16 amino acids. J lost 6 bases, V lost 5 bases, and 8 bases had no gene match. The germline V gene has CDR1 MNHEY and CDR2 SMNVEV (reference sequence). The CDR3: CASSLPPGLAAGELFF. DNA of the CDR3: TGTGCCAGCAGTCTCCCGCCGGGACTAGCGGCCGGGGAGCTGTTTTTT.

The table lists this clonotype with a few counts. The chain carries TRBV7-9 and TRBJ1-5, with 10 positions matching TRBD1. CDR1 and CDR2 (germline): SEHNR, FQNEAQ (reference sequence). CDR3 size: 15 residues. Trimming cost V 5 bases and J 3 bases; bases outside gene matches: 4. CDR3 nucleotide sequence: TGTGCCAGCAGCCCGGGACAGGGGATCAATCAGCCCCAGCATTTT. Its translation is CASSPGQGINQPQHF.

The sample holds many counts of this clonotype. The chain combines TRBV20-1 with TRBJ2-5; TRBD2 matches at 9 bases. The CDR3 loop spans 13 amino acids. Germline lookup yields CDR1 DFQATT and CDR2 SNEGSKA (reference sequence). J gave up 5 bases and V 4 bases, and 5 bases lay outside the gene matches. The CDR3 is CSAIAGAGETQYF. The CDR3 bases are TGCAGTGCTATAGCGGGAGCGGGTGAGACCCAGTACTTC.

This clonotype has ten or more counts. The rearrangement uses TRBV7-9 and TRBJ2-7; D remains unclear. Germline loops: CDR1 SEHNR, CDR2 FQNEAQ (reference sequence). This CDR3 region has 14 residues. The ends were cut back, 5 bases at V and 2 bases at J, with 13 bases in the middle. CDR3 region: CASSPPTLAYEQYF. The DNA for the CDR3 is TGTGCCAGCAGCCCCCCGACACTTGCCTACGAGCAGTACTTC. Based on the CDR3 plus reference TRBV7-9 and TRBJ2-7, the full variable domain is DTGVSQNPRHKITKRGQNVTFRCDPISEHNRLYWYRQTLGQGPEFLTYFQNEAQLEKSRLLSDRFSAERPKGSFSTLEIQRTEQGDSAMYLCASSPPTLAYEQYFGPGTRLTVT.

This clonotype has a handful of counts. The V gene is TRBV30, the J gene TRBJ1-6; D gene unclear. CDR3 length: 13 amino acids. CDR1 GTSNPN and CDR2 SVGIG come from the germline V gene (reference sequence). V lost 4 bases and J 13 bases, leaving 17 bases between the germline ends. The DNA for the CDR3 is TGTGCCTGGACCCCGCGCTGGAGTTCCCCCCTCCACTTT. Protein product: CAWTPRWSSPLHF.

The chain has TRBV7-9 and TRBJ1-4, with TRBD1 matching over 9 bases. V shed 4 bases, J shed 6 bases, and the junction held 9 bases outside the gene matches. Germline CDR1 SEHNR, CDR2 FQNEAQ (reference sequence). The CDR3 extends over 16 amino acids. Here the CDR3 reads CASSSNPGQGDEKLFF. The DNA for the CDR3 is TGTGCCAGCAGCTCAAACCCGGGACAGGGAGATGAAAAACTGTTTTTT.

This clonotype was observed many times. The V and J genes are TRBV7-9 and TRBJ2-6; D might be TRBD2 (7 bases). CDR3 length: 16 amino acids. The germline V gene has CDR1 SEHNR and CDR2 FQNEAQ (reference sequence). Trimming cost V 0 bases and J 4 bases, with 10 bases left between them. Here the CDR3 reads CASSLAGGPGANVLTF. In nucleotides, the CDR3 is TGTGCCAGCAGCTTAGCGGGGGGGCCCGGGGCCAACGTCCTGACTTTC.

This clonotype was recorded many times. V gene TRBV20-1 combines with J gene TRBJ1-2; unclear D gene. Trimming cost V 4 bases and J 3 bases, with 9 bases left between them. The CDR3 has 12 amino acids. Per germline, CDR1 DFQATT and CDR2 SNEGSKA (reference sequence). The CDR3 bases are TGCAGTGCTAAACTAGGAGACTATGGCTACACCTTC. Its translation is CSAKLGDYGYTF.

This clonotype came up many times. V usage is TRBV20-1 and J usage is TRBJ1-3, with a possible D match to TRBD1 (5 bases). This CDR3 contains 18 residues. V lost 3 bases and J lost 0, with 21 bases in between. Germline CDR1 is DFQATT and CDR2 is SNEGSKA (reference sequence). The CDR3 region has the DNA TGCAGTGCTAGCCCACTTGGGAAGGGGCCCTTCTCTGGAAACACCATATATTTT. It codes for CSASPLGKGPFSGNTIYF.

This clonotype showed up many times. The J gene is TRBJ2-3, the V gene TRBV7-3, with D possibly TRBD2 on 6 matching bases. CDR3 length: 15 amino acids. CDR1 is SGHTA, CDR2 FQGTGA, per germline. V was cut by 5 bases and J by 0 bases, with 12 bases left in between. CDR3: CASSAGPASTDTQYF. The CDR3 nucleotides are TGTGCCAGCAGCGCGGGACCCGCTAGCACAGATACGCAGTATTTT. The full variable domain, with the rest looked up from reference TRBV7-3 and TRBJ2-3, is GAGVSQTPSNKVTEKGKYVELRCDPISGHTALYWYRQSLGQGPEFLIYFQGTGAADDSGLPNDRFFAVRPEGSVSTLKIQRTERGDSAVYLCASSAGPASTDTQYFGPGTRLTVL.

This clonotype was observed at least ten times. CDR3 protein: CASSIRTGSEQYV. In DNA form, the CDR3 reads TGTGCCAGCAGTATTAGGACAGGGAGCGAGCAGTACGTC. This sequence joins TRBV2 and TRBJ2-7, with 8 bases that match TRBD1. This CDR3 is built from 13 residues. V was pared by 5 bases and J by 6 bases, with 6 bases of the junction left unmatched. Per the germline V gene, CDR1 is SNHLY and CDR2 is FYNNEI.

In its sample, this clonotype was seen a few times. This chain joins TRBV10-3 and TRBJ2-2; 8 bases are shared with TRBD2. Germline assignment: CDR1 ENHRY and CDR2 SYGVKD. Trimming at V came to 7 bases and at J to 2 bases, leaving 6 bases not matched to a gene. The CDR3 totals 15 residues. The CDR3 sequence is CAIKSSGANTGELFF. Written as DNA, the CDR3 is TGTGCCATCAAAAGTAGCGGGGCTAACACCGGGGAGCTGTTTTTT.

CDR3 in DNA: TGCGCCAGCAGCTTGGGGCCGGGACAGGGAAGGGAGACCCAGTACTTC. Translated: CASSLGPGQGRETQYF. V usage is TRBV5-1 and J usage is TRBJ2-5, with 9 bases identical to TRBD1. With V trimmed by 0 bases and J by 5 bases, 8 bases remained unmatched. The CDR3 contains 16 residues. Germline CDR1 is SGHRS and CDR2 is YFSETQ.

The genes are TRBV24-1 and TRBJ2-2, with D maybe TRBD1 (6 bases). V shed 4 bases and J shed 5 bases, with 16 bases lying between them. CDR1 KGHDR and CDR2 SFDVKD come from the germline V gene. The CDR3 runs to 16 residues. This CDR3 is CATSEQGPRGTGELFF. CDR3 coding DNA: TGTGCCACCAGTGAACAGGGCCCGCGAGGGACCGGGGAGCTGTTTTTT.

This clonotype was seen only a few times. The gene calls are TRBV25-1 and TRBJ2-1, with D unresolved. CDR1 is MGHDK, CDR2 SYGVNS, per germline. The V end lost 4 bases, the J end lost 8 bases, and 6 bases lay between the germline ends. The CDR3 runs to 11 residues. CDR3 bases: TGTGCCAGCAGTGGGTACGATGAGCAGTTCTTC. It codes for CASSGYDEQFF.

This clonotype was counted a few times. Sequence at one end of the junction differs from germline and may be a read error. The chain combines TRBV7-9 with TRBJ2-2, with 8 bases fitting TRBD2. The CDR3 runs 16 residues. Germline V gene data show CDR1 as SEHNR and CDR2 as FQNEAQ (reference sequence). CDR3 loop: CASPAGGPANTGELSF. The CDR3 DNA reads TGTGCCAGCCCTGCGGGGGGACCTGCGAACACCGGGGAGCTGTCTTTT.

This clonotype was seen at least ten times. The DNA of the CDR3 is TGCGCCAGCAGCCAACTTGGAGGGCCAGAGACCCAGTACTTC. This gives the protein CASSQLGGPETQYF. This rearrangement joins TRBV4-1 to TRBJ2-5, with D possibly matching TRBD2 (6 bases). With 2 bases removed from V and 4 bases from J, the gap between germline ends came to 11 bases. Germline V lookup: CDR1 MGHRA, CDR2 YSYEKL. The CDR3 is 14 residues long.

This clonotype was detected many times. J is TRBJ2-7 and V is TRBV6-1; TRBD1 agrees at 9 bases. CDR3 size: 14 residues. Looked up from germline, CDR1 is MNHNS and CDR2 is SASEGT. V dropped 6 bases and J dropped 6; count of bases not matched to a gene: 9. This chain's CDR3 is CASRSGTGLSEQYF. The CDR3 coding sequence is TGTGCCAGCAGGTCCGGGACAGGGCTTTCCGAGCAGTACTTC.

This clonotype appeared many times. CDR3 sequence: CASSEGQVYNEQFF. The CDR3 nucleotides are TGTGCCAGCAGTGAAGGACAAGTCTACAATGAGCAGTTCTTC. This rearrangement joins TRBV2 to TRBJ2-1, with D uncertain. The germline gives CDR1 SNHLY, CDR2 FYNNEI. This CDR3 spans 14 amino acids. V lost 1 base and J 3 bases, leaving 7 bases between the germline ends. The variable domain in full, completed from reference TRBV2 and TRBJ2-1, reads EPEVTQTPSHQVTQMGQEVILRCVPISNHLYFYWYRQILGQKVEFLVSFYNNEISEKSEIFDDQFSVERPDGSNFTLKIRSTKLEDSAMYFCASSEGQVYNEQFFGPGTRLTVL.

A word on this clonotype: The junction and the germline gene differ at one end; a read error may be behind it. This rearrangement joins TRBV4-1 to TRBJ2-1, with 8 bases matching TRBD2. The germline gives CDR1 MGHRA, CDR2 YSYEKL. The CDR3 length is 15 residues. The CDR3 reads CAGSPEEREFDEQFF. The DNA of the CDR3 is TGCGCCGGCAGCCCCGAGGAGCGGGAGTTCGATGAGCAGTTCTTC.

This clonotype showed up many times. The rearrangement uses TRBV5-6 and TRBJ2-2, with 7 bases identical to TRBD2. The CDR3 totals 16 residues. Germline V gives CDR1 SGHDT, CDR2 YYEEEE. After removal of 1 base from V and 1 base from J, the junction contained 4 bases not matched to a gene. For the CDR3, the DNA is TGTGCCAGCAGCTTGTTCCAGCGGGGGAACACCGGGGAGCTGTTTTTT. Translating it yields CASSLFQRGNTGELFF.

The V call is TRBV12-5, the J call TRBJ1-3; D is uncertain. CDR3 size: 12 residues. V shed 7 bases and J shed 4 bases, with 8 bases lying between them. CDR1 and CDR2 from the germline V gene are LGHNT and FRNRAP. The CDR3 region has the DNA TGTGCTAGTGCCGAGTCGGGAAACACCATATATTTT. Its protein is CASAESGNTIYF.

The table lists this clonotype with many counts. The chain uses TRBV20-1 and TRBJ2-1; 12 nucleotides agree with TRBD2. The CDR3 is made up of 15 amino acids. With V trimmed by 6 bases and J by 8 bases, 11 bases remained unmatched. Germline loops: CDR1 DFQATT, CDR2 SNEGSKA (reference sequence). For the CDR3, the DNA is TGCAGTGCCCACCCGACTAGCGGGAGTAGGTATGAGCAGTTCTTC. It yields the protein CSAHPTSGSRYEQFF.

This clonotype was seen a few times. V is TRBV6-6 and J is TRBJ2-7; 8 bases are shared with TRBD2. The CDR3 covers 15 residues. Germline V lookup: CDR1 MNHNY, CDR2 SVGAGI (reference sequence). After removal of 1 base from V and 3 bases from J, the junction contained 5 bases not matched to a gene. CDR3 protein: CASSYFHSGSYEQYF. CDR3 bases: TGTGCCAGCAGTTACTTTCACAGCGGGAGCTACGAGCAGTACTTC.